The T cell receptor beta chain described here comes from a study of memory CD4+ T cells and cytomegalovirus serostatus. Study-level points and caveats: 67 of 164 known CMV-associated TCRbeta sequences appeared in CD4+ memory.

Germline CDR1 SGDLS, CDR2 YYNGEE. The CDR3 runs 13 residues. V lost 4 bases to trimming and J lost 7 bases, with 11 bases between them. This table comes from immunoSEQ multiplex PCR, and its TCRdb copy is limited to in-frame clones, with some not included. The repertoire holds about 82,000 clones, with approximately 84% as singletons. Single viable CD3+CD4+CD8-CD45RO+ cells were sorted as the memory CD4+ T cells. With respect to this clone: Its antigen remains unknown.

V and J are TRBV9 and TRBJ2-2; TRBD2 might be the D (5 bases). Sequences were obtained from memory CD4+ T cells from blood. This sequence was found in an adult in good health and CMV-seronegative. CDR3 residues: CASSFSGRGELFF. CDR3 bases: TGTGCCAGCAGCTTCAGCGGACGCGGGGAGCTGTTTTTT.